The next 21 T cell receptor beta chains were all read from a single sample in a study of shared clonotypes between healthy human individuals. Libraries were prepared by immunoSEQ multiplex PCR; TCRdb keeps only in-frame clonotypes and omits some of them. The sample gives 550,000 to 850,000 clones, about 74% of which show up once; around 1.6% is in the top ten. Sequencing was carried out using memory CD4+ T cells sorted from blood. The subset was: CD45RA-negative fraction. These receptor sequences come from a woman under 40 in good health.

Ten or more counts support this clone. The chain recombines TRBV6-5 with TRBJ2-4; D not certain. V lost 0 bases to trimming and J lost 2 bases, with 8 bases between them. The CDR3 spans 15 residues. Germline values: CDR1 MNHEY, CDR2 SVGAGI. The CDR3 loop is CASSYSSHPKNIQYF. The DNA of the CDR3 is TGTGCCAGCAGTTACTCGTCACATCCCAAAAACATTCAGTACTTC.

The rearrangement joins TRBV5-1 to TRBJ1-2; tentatively, D is TRBD1 (6 bases). The V gene lost 7 bases and the J gene lost 2 bases, with 12 bases spanning the gap. The CDR3 runs 13 residues. Germline loops: CDR1 SGHRS, CDR2 YFSETQ. The chain's CDR3 is CASGTTGNYGYTF. The CDR3 nucleotides read TGCGCCAGCGGGACAACAGGCAACTATGGCTACACCTTC. The complete variable domain, with remaining parts taken from reference TRBV5-1 and TRBJ1-2, reads KAGVTQTPRYLIKTRGQQVTLSCSPISGHRSVSWYQQTPGQGLQFLFEYFSETQRNKGNFPGRFSGRQFSNSRSEMNVSTLELGDSALYLCASGTTGNYGYTFGSGTRLTVV.

This clone was counted only a few times. The chain joins TRBV30 to TRBJ1-2, with D perhaps matching TRBD1 (5 bases). This CDR3 comprises 14 residues. The ends were cut back, 0 bases at V and 5 bases at J, with 13 bases in the middle. The germline gives CDR1 GTSNPN, CDR2 SVGIG (reference sequence). CDR3 DNA: TGTGCCTGGAGTGTACGGGGGACGCCTTATGGCTACACCTTC. Translating gives CAWSVRGTPYGYTF.

CDR3 bases: TGTGCCAGCATGAAGGTTTTTGGCTACACCTTC. Translation: CASMKVFGYTF. The V call is TRBV2, the J call TRBJ1-2; D gene uncertain. Per the germline V gene, CDR1 is SNHLY and CDR2 is FYNNEI. V shed 7 bases and J shed 7 bases, with 10 bases lying between them. The CDR3 has 11 residues.

The chain combines TRBV28 with TRBJ2-3; TRBD1 is a possible D gene (5 bases). Germline V lookup: CDR1 MDHEN, CDR2 SYDVKM. V was clipped by 4 bases and J by 1 base, with 15 bases between them. The CDR3 covers 16 residues. The chain's CDR3 is CASSSSLRAGTDTQYF. The CDR3 DNA sequence: TGTGCCAGCAGTTCGAGCCTCAGGGCGGGCACAGATACGCAGTATTTT. Full variable domain (outside the CDR3, taken from reference TRBV28 and TRBJ2-3): DVKVTQSSRYLVKRTGEKVFLECVQDMDHENMFWYRQDPGLGLRLIYFSYDVKMKEKGDIPEGYSVSREKKERFSLILESASTNQTSMYLCASSSSLRAGTDTQYFGPGTRLTVL.

The chain has TRBV30 and TRBJ1-2; tentatively, D is TRBD1 (6 bases). This CDR3 contains 13 residues. The V gene lost 5 bases and the J gene lost 4 bases, with 14 bases spanning the gap. The germline V gene encodes CDR1 GTSNPN and CDR2 SVGIG (reference sequence). CDR3 DNA sequence: TGTGCCTGGGACCAGGGGTACGGCTATGGCTACACCTTC. Translated: CAWDQGYGYGYTF.

The chain has TRBV7-2 and TRBJ1-2; D unclear. V dropped 1 base and J dropped 4 bases, with 10 bases sitting between them. The CDR3 extends over 14 amino acids. Germline V gives CDR1 SGHTA, CDR2 FQGNSA. The CDR3 sequence: CASSLGRAGYGYTF. The CDR3, as DNA: TGTGCCAGCAGCTTAGGTCGGGCTGGCTATGGCTACACCTTC.

This chain joins TRBV28 and TRBJ1-5; the D gene is possibly TRBD1 (6 bases). Germline V CDR1 and CDR2: MDHEN, SYDVKM. This CDR3 has 16 residues. The V gene lost 6 bases and the J gene lost 1 base, with 16 bases spanning the gap. CDR3 sequence (DNA): TGTGCCAGCAGGTACCCGGACAGTCTAAGCAATCAGCCCCAGCATTTT. Translated: CASRYPDSLSNQPQHF.

The chain links TRBV5-4 to TRBJ2-5, with TRBD2 identical over 13 bases. Looked up from germline, CDR1 is SGHNT and CDR2 is YYREEE (reference sequence). The CDR3 loop spans 16 amino acids. V was pared by 4 bases and J by 5 bases, with 8 bases of the junction left unmatched. The CDR3 region is CASSPGLAGPGETQYF. CDR3 in DNA: TGTGCCAGCAGCCCGGGACTAGCGGGACCAGGGGAGACCCAGTACTTC.

This clone occurred many times. V is TRBV19 and J is TRBJ1-5, with a possible D match to TRBD1 (5 bases). The germline V gene encodes CDR1 LNHDA and CDR2 SQIVND (reference sequence). The length of the CDR3 is 16 residues. V was clipped by 1 base and J by 0 bases, with 10 bases between them. The CDR3 sequence: CASSIVGHNSNQPQHF. Written as DNA, the CDR3 is TGTGCCAGTAGTATAGTAGGACACAATAGCAATCAGCCCCAGCATTTT.

V and J are TRBV28 and TRBJ1-1; 8 bases agree with TRBD1. Trimming took 5 bases from V and 0 from J; bases not matched to a gene: 8. Germline loops: CDR1 MDHEN, CDR2 SYDVKM. This CDR3 is 16 amino acids long. This chain's CDR3 is CASSTSRGPMNTEAFF. CDR3 in DNA: TGTGCCAGCAGTACTTCCAGGGGGCCAATGAACACTGAAGCTTTCTTT.

The V and J genes are TRBV6-5 and TRBJ2-7; 8 positions match TRBD1. V dropped 2 bases and J dropped 3; count of bases not matched to a gene: 3. Looked up from germline, CDR1 is MNHEY and CDR2 is SVGAGI. The CDR3 consists of 14 residues. The CDR3 sequence is CASSYADRDYEQYF. As DNA, the CDR3 is TGTGCCAGCAGTTACGCGGACAGGGACTACGAGCAGTACTTC.

This rearrangement joins TRBV7-2 to TRBJ1-2; no clear D gene. There are 15 residues in the CDR3. V was shortened by 2 bases and J by 5 bases, with 15 bases between the two germline ends. Per germline, CDR1 SGHTA and CDR2 FQGNSA. DNA for the CDR3: TGTGCCAGCAGCTTAAATACCGGGCTAGGGTATGGCTACACCTTC. Residues: CASSLNTGLGYGYTF.

The V gene is TRBV27, the J gene TRBJ2-1; 10 nucleotides agree with TRBD1. Germline V gene data show CDR1 as MNHEY and CDR2 as SMNVEV (reference sequence). V gave up 6 bases and J gave up 3 bases; unmatched junction bases: 5. This CDR3 has 15 residues. The CDR3: CASRETGGDYNEQFF. The CDR3 DNA follows: TGTGCCAGCAGGGAGACAGGGGGCGACTACAATGAGCAGTTCTTC.

The gene calls are TRBV15 and TRBJ1-1, with D perhaps matching TRBD1 (6 bases). The germline gives CDR1 LNHNV, CDR2 YYDKDF (reference sequence). The CDR3 is 15 residues long. Trimming removed 0 bases from V and 7 bases from J, with 15 bases in between. The CDR3 DNA reads as TGTGCCACCAGCAGAGATAGCGGGGGCTACGGTGAAGCTTTCTTT. Protein sequence: CATSRDSGGYGEAFF.

The rearrangement uses TRBV27 and TRBJ2-7; 10 positions agree with TRBD2. This CDR3 is 15 amino acids long. The V gene's germline CDR1 is MNHEY and CDR2 SMNVEV (reference sequence). Unmatched junction bases numbered 4, after V lost 1 base and J lost 4 bases. For the CDR3, the DNA is TGTGCCAGCAGTTTATTGAATAGCGGGAGGTACGAGCAGTACTTC. Its translation: CASSLLNSGRYEQYF.

Here the CDR3 reads CASSLELGAWYSEAFF. The CDR3 nucleotides read TGTGCCAGCAGCTTAGAGTTGGGGGCGTGGTATAGTGAAGCTTTCTTT. J is TRBJ1-1 and V is TRBV11-2, with D maybe TRBD1 (6 bases). V shed 0 bases and J shed 7 bases, with 18 bases lying between them. CDR1 is SGHAT and CDR2 is FQNNGV in the germline V gene. The CDR3 has 16 amino acids.

The chain uses TRBV28 and TRBJ1-1; 10 bases fit TRBD1. J gave up 4 bases and V 4 bases, and 21 bases lay outside the gene matches. CDR1 and CDR2 (germline): MDHEN, SYDVKM. The CDR3 is 20 residues long. The CDR3 loop is CASSSQILRTGGRGGTEAFF. CDR3 nucleotides: TGTGCCAGCAGTTCGCAGATACTCCGGACAGGGGGTAGAGGAGGCACTGAAGCTTTCTTT.

The table lists this clone with a few counts. The chain is built from TRBV27 and TRBJ1-2, with a weak D call TRBD1 (5 bases). V was trimmed by 9 bases and J by 4 bases, leaving 9 bases between them. CDR1 and CDR2 from the germline V gene are MNHEY and SMNVEV (reference sequence). CDR3 size: 11 residues. The CDR3 sequence is CARGESYGYTF. Here the CDR3 DNA reads TGTGCCAGAGGGGAGTCCTATGGCTACACCTTC.

This clone was detected only a few times. The chain combines TRBV5-1 with TRBJ2-3, with D maybe TRBD2 (6 bases). V lost 5 bases, J lost 2 bases, and 12 bases lay in between. Germline CDR1 SGHRS, CDR2 YFSETQ. The length of the CDR3 is 14 residues. As DNA, the CDR3 is TGCGCCAGCAGGATTAGCGGAACCACAGATACGCAGTATTTT. It encodes CASRISGTTDTQYF.

In this sample, this clone turned up once. V is TRBV30 and J is TRBJ1-4; D unclear. The V gene lost 2 bases and the J gene lost 10 bases, with 11 bases spanning the gap. Germline assignment: CDR1 GTSNPN and CDR2 SVGIG (reference sequence). The CDR3 contains 12 residues. The CDR3 here is CAWSYAGGKLFF. The CDR3 bases are TGTGCCTGGAGTTATGCCGGTGGAAAACTGTTTTTT.